The clone carrying this TCR beta chain was seen ten or more times. Germline CDR1 SQVTM, CDR2 ANQGSEA. V lost 4 bases and J lost 7, with 16 bases in between. The CDR3 has 13 residues. This specimen comes from a study of blood T cells in healthy people across ages. For the study at large: Roughly one uniquely barcoded beta molecule per two T cells was captured.

Then a second PCR, running about 6 to 12 cycles, was carried out with a sample-barcoded 5' primer and a J-beta primer mix. TCRdb passed the 5' RACE reads through MiXCR, listing each CDR3 protein once. Of some 370,000 distinct CDR3 sequences in the sample, about 55% were seen once. Isolation per sample recovered at least 6.5 million PBMCs. This chain connects TRBV29-1 to TRBJ1-2, with no clear D. This sequence was found in a man in his sixties in good health. Sample: blood. CDR3 amino acids: CSVVGNSLGGYTF. CDR3 coding DNA: TGCAGCGTTGTTGGGAACAGTCTGGGTGGCTACACCTTC.